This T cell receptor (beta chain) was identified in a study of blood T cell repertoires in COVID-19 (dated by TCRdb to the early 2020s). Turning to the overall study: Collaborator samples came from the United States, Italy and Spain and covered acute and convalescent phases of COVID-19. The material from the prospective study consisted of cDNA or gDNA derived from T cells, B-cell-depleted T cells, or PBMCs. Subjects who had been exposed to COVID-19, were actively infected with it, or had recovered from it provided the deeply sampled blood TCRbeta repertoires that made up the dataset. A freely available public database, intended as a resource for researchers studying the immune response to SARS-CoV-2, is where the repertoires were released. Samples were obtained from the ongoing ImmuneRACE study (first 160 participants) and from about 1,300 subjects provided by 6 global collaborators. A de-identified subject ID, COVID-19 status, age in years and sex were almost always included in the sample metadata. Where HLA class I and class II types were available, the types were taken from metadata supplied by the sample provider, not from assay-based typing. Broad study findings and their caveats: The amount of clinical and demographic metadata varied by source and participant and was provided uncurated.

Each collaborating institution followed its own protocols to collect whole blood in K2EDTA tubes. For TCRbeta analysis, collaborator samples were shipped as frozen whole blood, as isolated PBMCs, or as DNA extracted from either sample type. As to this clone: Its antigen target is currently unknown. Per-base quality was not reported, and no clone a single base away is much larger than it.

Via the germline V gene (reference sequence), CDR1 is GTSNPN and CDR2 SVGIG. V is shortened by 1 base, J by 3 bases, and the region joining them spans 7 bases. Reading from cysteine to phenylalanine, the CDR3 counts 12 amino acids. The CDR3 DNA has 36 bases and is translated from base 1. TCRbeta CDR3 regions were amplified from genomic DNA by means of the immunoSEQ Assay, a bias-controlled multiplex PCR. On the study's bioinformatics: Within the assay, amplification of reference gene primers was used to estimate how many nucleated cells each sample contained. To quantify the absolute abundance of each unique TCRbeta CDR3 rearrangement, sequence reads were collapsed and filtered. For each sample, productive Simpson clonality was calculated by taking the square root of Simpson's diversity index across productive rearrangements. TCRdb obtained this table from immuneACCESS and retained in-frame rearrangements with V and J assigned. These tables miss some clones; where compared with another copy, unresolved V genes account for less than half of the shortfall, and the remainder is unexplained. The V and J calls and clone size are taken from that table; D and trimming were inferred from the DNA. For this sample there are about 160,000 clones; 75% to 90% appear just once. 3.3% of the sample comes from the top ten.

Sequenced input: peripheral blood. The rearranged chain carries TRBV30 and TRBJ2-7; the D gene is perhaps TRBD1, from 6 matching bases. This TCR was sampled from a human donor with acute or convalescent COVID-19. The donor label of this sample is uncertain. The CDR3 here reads CAWSGQDYEQYF. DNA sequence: TGTGCCTGGAGTGGACAGGACTACGAGCAGTACTTC.